This T cell receptor (beta chain) originates from a study of blood T cell repertoires in COVID-19. About the research overall: The study drew acute and convalescent COVID-19 samples from the United States, Italy and Spain. T cells, B-cell-depleted T cells, or PBMCs provided the cDNA or gDNA that served as material.

The CDR3 contains 15 residues. CDR1 is SGHNT, CDR2 YENEEA, per germline. V was trimmed by 8 bases and J by 8 bases, leaving 19 bases between them. Original handling: Reference gene primer amplification gave nucleated cell count estimates. Method: immunoSEQ multiplex PCR; TCRdb's copy keeps in-frame clones and lacks some. The V and J calls and the clone size are those of that table, but D and trimming were determined from the DNA. The data hold approximately 100,000 clones, with approximately 79% observed a single time. The TCR comes from a man between 65 and 85 years old with active or convalescent COVID-19. Material: peripheral blood. J is TRBJ1-6 and V is TRBV11-3, with TRBD1 as a possible D gene (6 bases). The CDR3 loop is CASSQPQGWHSPLHF. The DNA for the CDR3 is TGTGCCAGCTCGCAACCACAGGGATGGCATTCACCCCTCCACTTT.